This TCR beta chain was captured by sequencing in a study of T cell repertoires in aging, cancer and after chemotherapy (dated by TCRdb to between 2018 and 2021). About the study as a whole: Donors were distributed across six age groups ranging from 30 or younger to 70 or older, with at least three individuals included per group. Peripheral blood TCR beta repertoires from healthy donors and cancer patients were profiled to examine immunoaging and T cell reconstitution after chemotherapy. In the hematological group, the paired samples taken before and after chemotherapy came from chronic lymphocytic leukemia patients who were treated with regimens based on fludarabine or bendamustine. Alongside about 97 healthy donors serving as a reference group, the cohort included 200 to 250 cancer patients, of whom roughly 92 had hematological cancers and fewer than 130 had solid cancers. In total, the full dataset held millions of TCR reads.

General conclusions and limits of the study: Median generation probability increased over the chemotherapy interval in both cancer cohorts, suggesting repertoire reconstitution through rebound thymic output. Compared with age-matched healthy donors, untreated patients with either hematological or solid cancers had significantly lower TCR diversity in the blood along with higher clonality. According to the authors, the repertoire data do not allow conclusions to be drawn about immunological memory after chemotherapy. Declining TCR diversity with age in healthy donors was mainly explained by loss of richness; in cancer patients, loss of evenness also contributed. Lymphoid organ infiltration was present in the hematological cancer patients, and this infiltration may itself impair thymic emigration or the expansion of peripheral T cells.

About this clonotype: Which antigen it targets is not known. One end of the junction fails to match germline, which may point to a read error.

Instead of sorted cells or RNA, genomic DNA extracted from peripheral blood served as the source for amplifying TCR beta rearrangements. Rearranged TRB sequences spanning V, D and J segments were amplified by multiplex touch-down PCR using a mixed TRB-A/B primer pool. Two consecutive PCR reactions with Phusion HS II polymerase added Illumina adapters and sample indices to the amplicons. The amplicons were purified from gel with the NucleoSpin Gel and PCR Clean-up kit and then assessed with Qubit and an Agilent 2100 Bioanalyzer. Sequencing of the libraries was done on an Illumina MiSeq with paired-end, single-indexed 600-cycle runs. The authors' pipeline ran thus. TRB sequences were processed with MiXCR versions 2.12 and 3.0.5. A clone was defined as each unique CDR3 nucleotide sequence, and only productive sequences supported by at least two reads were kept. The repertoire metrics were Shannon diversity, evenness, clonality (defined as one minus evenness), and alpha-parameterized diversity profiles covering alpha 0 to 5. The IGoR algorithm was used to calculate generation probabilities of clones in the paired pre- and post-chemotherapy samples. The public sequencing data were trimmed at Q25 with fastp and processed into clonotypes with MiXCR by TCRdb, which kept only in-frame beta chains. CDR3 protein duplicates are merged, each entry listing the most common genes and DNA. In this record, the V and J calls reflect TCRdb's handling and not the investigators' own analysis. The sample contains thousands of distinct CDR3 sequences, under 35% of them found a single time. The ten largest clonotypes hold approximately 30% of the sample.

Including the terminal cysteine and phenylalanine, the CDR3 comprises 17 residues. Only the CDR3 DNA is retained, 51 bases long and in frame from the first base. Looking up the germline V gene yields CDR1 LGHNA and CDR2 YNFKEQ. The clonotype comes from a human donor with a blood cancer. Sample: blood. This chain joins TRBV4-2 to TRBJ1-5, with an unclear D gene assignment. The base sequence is TGCGCCAGCAGCCAAGGAGGAGGGCGGCGCGGCAATCAGCCCCAGCATTTT. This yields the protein CASSQGGGRRGNQPQHF.